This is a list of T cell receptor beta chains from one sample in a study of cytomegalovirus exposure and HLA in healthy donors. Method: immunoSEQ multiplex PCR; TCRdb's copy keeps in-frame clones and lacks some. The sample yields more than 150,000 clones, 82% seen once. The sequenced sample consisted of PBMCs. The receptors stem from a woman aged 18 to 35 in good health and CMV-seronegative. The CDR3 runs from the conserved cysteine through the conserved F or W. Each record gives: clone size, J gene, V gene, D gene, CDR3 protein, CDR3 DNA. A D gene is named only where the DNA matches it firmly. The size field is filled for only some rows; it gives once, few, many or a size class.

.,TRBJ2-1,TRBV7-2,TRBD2,CASSLKAAGAGGINEQFF,TGTGCCAGCAGCTTAAAGGCTGCAGGGGCGGGAGGGATAAATGAGCAGTTCTTC
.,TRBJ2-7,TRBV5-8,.,CASSLAAYEQYF,TGTGCCAGCAGCTTGGCTGCCTACGAGCAGTACTTC
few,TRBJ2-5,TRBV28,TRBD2,CASSRGVAGAATQYF,TGTGCCAGCAGTCGCGGAGTAGCGGGGGCGGCGACCCAGTACTTC
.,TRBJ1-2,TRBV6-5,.,CASTSAVVYGYTF,TGTGCCAGCACCTCAGCGGTCGTCTATGGCTACACCTTC
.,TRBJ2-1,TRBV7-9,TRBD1,CASSPRDRGQSEQFF,TGTGCCAGCAGCCCCCGGGACAGGGGACAAAGTGAGCAGTTCTTC
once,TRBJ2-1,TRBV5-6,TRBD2,CASSFTAGTSGSSEQFF,TGTGCCAGCAGCTTCACTGCCGGGACTAGCGGGAGTAGTGAGCAGTTCTTC
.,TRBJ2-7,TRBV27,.,CASSSTLPGQAPYEQYF,TGTGCCAGCAGTTCCACCCTACCGGGACAAGCCCCCTACGAGCAGTACTTC
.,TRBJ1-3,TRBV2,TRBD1,CASSGTGTSGNTIYF,TGTGCCAGCAGCGGGACAGGGACCTCTGGAAACACCATATATTTT
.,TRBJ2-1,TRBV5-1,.,CASSFEGDTYNEQFF,TGCGCCAGCAGCTTCGAGGGGGATACCTACAATGAGCAGTTCTTC
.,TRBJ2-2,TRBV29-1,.,CSVESGELFF,TGCAGCGTTGAGAGCGGGGAGCTGTTTTTT
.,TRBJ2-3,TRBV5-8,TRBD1,CASSPGTGGITDTQYF,TGTGCCAGCAGCCCAGGGACAGGGGGGATAACAGATACGCAGTATTTT
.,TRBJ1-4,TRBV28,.,CASSLPTPGLREKLFF,TGTGCCAGCAGTTTACCCACCCCAGGGTTACGAGAAAAACTGTTTTTT
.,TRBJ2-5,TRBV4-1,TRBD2,CASSQGLAESEETQYF,TGCGCCAGCAGCCAAGGGCTAGCGGAGTCCGAGGAGACCCAGTACTTC
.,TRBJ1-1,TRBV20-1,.,CSARDVVEAFF,TGCAGTGCTAGAGATGTAGTTGAAGCTTTCTTT
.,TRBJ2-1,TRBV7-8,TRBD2,CASSLSGSASYNEQFF,TGTGCCAGCAGTCTTAGCGGGAGTGCCTCCTACAATGAGCAGTTCTTC
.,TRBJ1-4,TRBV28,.,CASSWDPTIERANEKLFF,TGTGCCAGCAGTTGGGATCCGACTATTGAGAGGGCTAACGAAAAACTGTTTTTT
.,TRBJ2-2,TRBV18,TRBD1,CASSPRQGAGTGELFF,TGTGCCAGCTCACCACGGCAGGGGGCTGGCACCGGGGAGCTGTTTTTT
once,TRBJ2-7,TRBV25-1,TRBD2,CASGGSGRNDEQYF,TGTGCCAGCGGGGGTAGCGGGAGGAACGACGAGCAGTACTTC
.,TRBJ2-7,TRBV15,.,CATSRGDMVPNEQYF,TGTGCCACCAGCAGAGGGGACATGGTACCGAACGAGCAGTACTTC
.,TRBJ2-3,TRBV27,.,CAISKRAPDTDTQYF,TGTGCCATCAGTAAGAGGGCCCCCGACACAGATACGCAGTATTTT
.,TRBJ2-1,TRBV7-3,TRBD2,CASSPEGGLAAYNEQFF,TGTGCCAGCAGCCCAGAGGGGGGACTAGCGGCCTACAATGAGCAGTTCTTC
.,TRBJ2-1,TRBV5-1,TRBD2,CASSLGRGLNNEQFF,TGCGCCAGCAGCTTGGGGCGGGGGTTAAACAATGAGCAGTTCTTC
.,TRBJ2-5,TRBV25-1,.,CASSDLGGPETQYF,TGTGCCAGCAGTGATTTGGGGGGGCCAGAGACCCAGTACTTC
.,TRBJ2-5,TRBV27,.,CASSLAWGREQYF,TGTGCCAGCAGTTTGGCCTGGGGGCGGGAGCAGTACTTC
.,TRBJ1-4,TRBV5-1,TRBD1,CASSTRTGGATNEKLFF,TGCGCCAGCAGCACTAGGACAGGGGGTGCCACTAATGAAAAACTGTTTTTT
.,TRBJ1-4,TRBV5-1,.,CASSYRDIDNEKLFF,TGCGCCAGCAGCTACCGGGACATTGATAATGAAAAACTGTTTTTT